A single sample is the source of the 5 T cell receptor beta chains below, sequenced in a study of T cells in Graves' hyperthyroidism and ophthalmopathy. The TCR beta CDR3 regions underwent amplification using RNA transcripts as the source. HTBI primers drove first-round RT-PCR of the TCR CDR3. TCRdb analysed the multiplex PCR reads with MiXCR anew, one entry per CDR3 protein. The table lists a few hundred thousand distinct CDR3 sequences, around 13% of them singletons, with less than 10% in the top ten. Sample: blood. The receptors come from a woman younger than 35 with Graves' hyperthyroidism.

This clonotype was seen ten or more times. The chain uses TRBV7-6 and TRBJ2-2; D perhaps matches TRBD1 (5 bases). Trimming took 5 bases from V and 4 from J, leaving 14 bases between them. Per germline, CDR1 SGHVS and CDR2 FNYEAQ. The CDR3 is 15 residues long. For the CDR3, the DNA is TGTGCCAGCAGCCCCGGACACCTTGGCACCGGGGAGCTGTTTTTT. This sequence encodes CASSPGHLGTGELFF.

This clonotype appeared many times. This rearrangement joins TRBV18 to TRBJ1-5; D may be TRBD1 (5 bases). The germline gives CDR1 KGHSH, CDR2 LQKENI. The CDR3 is 17 amino acids. V lost 3 bases to trimming and J lost 2 bases, with 17 bases between them. The CDR3 nucleotides read TGTGCCAGCTCACCGGTTAGGGGAGGTTTGGGCAATCAGCCCCAGCATTTT. Translation gives CASSPVRGGLGNQPQHF.

This clonotype was seen ten or more times. This chain uses TRBV11-3 with TRBJ2-7, with D tentatively TRBD1 (6 bases). CDR1 is SGHNT and CDR2 is YENEEA in the germline V gene. The ends were cut back, 5 bases at V and 0 bases at J, with 14 bases in the middle. The CDR3 consists of 15 residues. CDR3 nucleotides: TGTGCCAGCAGCCAACGACAGGAAAGCTCCTACGAGCAGTACTTC. Protein product: CASSQRQESSYEQYF. Based on the CDR3 plus reference TRBV11-3 and TRBJ2-7, the full variable domain is EAGVVQSPRYKIIEKKQPVAFWCNPISGHNTLYWYLQNLGQGPELLIRYENEEAVDDSQLPKDRFSAERLKGVDSTLKIQPAELGDSAVYLCASSQRQESSYEQYFGPGTRLTVT.

The chain carries TRBV5-5 and TRBJ2-7; weak D call: TRBD2 (5 bases). V shed 5 bases and J shed 3 bases, with 21 bases lying between them. CDR1 and CDR2 from the germline V gene are SGHKS and YYEKEE (reference sequence). The CDR3 totals 16 residues. CDR3 amino acids: CASSYQARATGYEQYF. DNA of the CDR3: TGTGCCAGCAGTTACCAGGCGAGGGCAACGGGCTACGAGCAGTACTTC.

The V and J genes are TRBV6-2 or TRBV6-3 and TRBJ2-7, with 12 bases that match TRBD2. J lost 3 bases, V lost 4 bases, and 1 base had no gene match. The germline CDR1 and CDR2 sequences are MNHEY and SVGEGT. The CDR3 consists of 14 residues. The CDR3 region has the DNA TGTGCCAGCAGTTGGACTAGCGGGGTCTACGAGCAGTACTTC. This encodes CASSWTSGVYEQYF.